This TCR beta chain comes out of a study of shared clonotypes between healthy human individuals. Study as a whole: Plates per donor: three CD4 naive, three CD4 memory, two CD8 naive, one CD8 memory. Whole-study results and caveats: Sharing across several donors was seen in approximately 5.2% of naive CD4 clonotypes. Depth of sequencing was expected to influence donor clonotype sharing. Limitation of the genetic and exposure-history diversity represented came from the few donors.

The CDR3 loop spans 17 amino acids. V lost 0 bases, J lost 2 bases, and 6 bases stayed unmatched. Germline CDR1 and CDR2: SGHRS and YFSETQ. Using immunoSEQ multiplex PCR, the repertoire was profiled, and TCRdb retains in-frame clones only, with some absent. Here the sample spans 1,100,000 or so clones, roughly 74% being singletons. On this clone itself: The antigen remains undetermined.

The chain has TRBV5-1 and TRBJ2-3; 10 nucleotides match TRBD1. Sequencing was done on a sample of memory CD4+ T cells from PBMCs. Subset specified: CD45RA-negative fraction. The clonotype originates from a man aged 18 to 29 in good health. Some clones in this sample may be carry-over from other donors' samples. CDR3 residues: CASSLGQGAGATDTQYF. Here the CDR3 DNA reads TGCGCCAGCAGCTTGGGACAGGGGGCGGGGGCCACAGATACGCAGTATTTT.